In this sample, the clone carrying this TCR beta chain turned up a few times. As yet, its antigen is unknown. Every patient relapsed after autologous stem cell transplantation, and brentuximab vedotin exposure varied. After removal of 4 bases from V and 4 bases from J, the junction contained 18 bases not matched to a gene. CDR1 and CDR2 (germline): MDHEN, SYDVKM. The CDR3 extends over 19 amino acids. The data originate from a study of PD-1 blockade in classical Hodgkin lymphoma. The study, taken as a whole, reports: Newly diagnosed patients had baseline TCR diversity that was reportedly lower than that of healthy donors. Differences between repertoires have undefined causes, possibly disease activity or prior therapy. Researchers reported that CD4+ TCR diversity, though not CD8+, rose significantly by C4D1.

Repertoires were generated with immunoSEQ multiplex PCR, while TCRdb's copy carries only in-frame clones and drops some. The data show tens of thousands of clones, with over 70% seen just once and about 17% held by the top ten. The chain recombines TRBV28 with TRBJ2-7; 11 bases match TRBD2. Sequenced here: peripheral blood mononuclear cells (PBMCs), sampled before the second cycle of nivolumab. The TCR sequence derives from a human donor with classical Hodgkin lymphoma. CDR3 amino acids: CASSYSLGLAGGLGYEQYF. The CDR3 coding sequence is TGTGCCAGCAGTTACTCCCTAGGACTAGCGGGCGGATTGGGGTACGAGCAGTACTTC.